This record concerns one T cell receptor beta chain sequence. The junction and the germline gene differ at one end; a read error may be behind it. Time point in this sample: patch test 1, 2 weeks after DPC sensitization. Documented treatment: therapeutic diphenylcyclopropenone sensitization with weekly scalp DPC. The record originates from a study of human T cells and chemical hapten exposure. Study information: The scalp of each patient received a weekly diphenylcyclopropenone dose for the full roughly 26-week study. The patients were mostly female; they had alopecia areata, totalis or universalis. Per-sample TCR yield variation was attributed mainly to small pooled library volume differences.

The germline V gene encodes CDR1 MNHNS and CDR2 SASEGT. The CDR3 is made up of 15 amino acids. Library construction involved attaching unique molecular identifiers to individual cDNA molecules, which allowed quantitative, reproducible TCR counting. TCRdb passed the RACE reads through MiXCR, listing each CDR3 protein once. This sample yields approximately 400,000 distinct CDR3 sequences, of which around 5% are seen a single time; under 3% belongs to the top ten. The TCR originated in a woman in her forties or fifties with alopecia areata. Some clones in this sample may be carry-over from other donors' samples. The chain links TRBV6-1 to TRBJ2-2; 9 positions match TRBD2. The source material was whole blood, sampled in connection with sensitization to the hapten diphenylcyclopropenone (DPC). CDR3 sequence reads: CASREAGGNTGELFF. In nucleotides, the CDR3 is TGTGCCAGCAGAGAAGCGGGGGGGAACACCGGGGAGCTGTTTTTT.